This record concerns one TCR beta chain sequence. It was CD45RO-negative cells, positively selected for CCR7, that made up naive CD8 cells, with terminally differentiated effector memory CD45RA+ cells excluded. The entry originates in a study of shared clonotypes between healthy human individuals. This CDR3 spans 13 amino acids. CDR1 is MNHEY, CDR2 SMNVEV, per germline (reference sequence). V lost 1 base and J lost 3, with 7 bases in between. Clones were sequenced by immunoSEQ multiplex PCR, and TCRdb holds only the in-frame ones, with some missing. The sample has about 2.1 million clones, 93% seen once.

V usage is TRBV27 and J usage is TRBJ2-7, with D perhaps matching TRBD2 (6 bases). This sequence was found in a man younger than 35 in good health. Some clones in this sample may be carry-over from other donors' samples. Sequencing was done on a sample of naive CD8+ T cells from PBMCs. CDR3 coding DNA: TGTGCCAGCAGTTTATTGCGGGACTACGAGCAGTACTTC. It is translated as CASSLLRDYEQYF.